This T cell receptor (beta chain) was obtained from a study of CXCR3-negative and CXCR3-positive naive CD8 T cells. Study-wide points: Hydrophobicity was higher for TRB CDR3s found in CXCR3-positive naive cells than in CXCR3-negative naive cells. Similar TRBV-TRBJ usage was seen in naive cells (both CXCR3-negative and CXCR3-positive), but memory cells differed.

Germline values: CDR1 MNHEY, CDR2 SVGEGT. This CDR3 contains 13 residues. Concerning this clonotype itself: No antigen is known for it.

The study made its TRB cDNA libraries by 5' RACE, adding UMI labels. Reanalyzing the 5' RACE reads, TCRdb keeps one entry per CDR3 protein, without DNA. This sample contains over 100,000 distinct CDR3 sequences. The sequence derives from a human donor in good health. Some clones in this sample may be carry-over from other donors' samples. The gene calls are TRBV6-2 or TRBV6-3 and TRBJ1-1. What was sequenced was naive CXCR3+ CD8+ T cells from blood. This sample's subset: CD45RO-CCR7+CD27+CD95- naive CD8+ T cells expressing CXCR3 (TNR3+). The CDR3 loop reads CASSFLWNTEAFF.